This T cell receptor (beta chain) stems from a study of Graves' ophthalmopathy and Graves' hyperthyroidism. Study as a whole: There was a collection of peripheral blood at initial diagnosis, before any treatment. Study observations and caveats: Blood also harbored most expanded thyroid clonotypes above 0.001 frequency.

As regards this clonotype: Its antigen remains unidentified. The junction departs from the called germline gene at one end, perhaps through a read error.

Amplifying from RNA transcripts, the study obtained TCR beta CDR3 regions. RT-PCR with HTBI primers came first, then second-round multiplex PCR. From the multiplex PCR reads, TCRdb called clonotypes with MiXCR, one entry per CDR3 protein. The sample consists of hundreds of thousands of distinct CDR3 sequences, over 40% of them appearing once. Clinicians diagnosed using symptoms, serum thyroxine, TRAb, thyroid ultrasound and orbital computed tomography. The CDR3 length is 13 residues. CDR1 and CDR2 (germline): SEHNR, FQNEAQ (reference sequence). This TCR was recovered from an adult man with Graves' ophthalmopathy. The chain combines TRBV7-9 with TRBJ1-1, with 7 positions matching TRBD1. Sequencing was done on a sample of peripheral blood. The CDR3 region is CASSQAGTEEAFF. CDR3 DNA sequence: TGCGCCAGCAGCCAAGCCGGGACAGAGGAAGCTTTCTTT.